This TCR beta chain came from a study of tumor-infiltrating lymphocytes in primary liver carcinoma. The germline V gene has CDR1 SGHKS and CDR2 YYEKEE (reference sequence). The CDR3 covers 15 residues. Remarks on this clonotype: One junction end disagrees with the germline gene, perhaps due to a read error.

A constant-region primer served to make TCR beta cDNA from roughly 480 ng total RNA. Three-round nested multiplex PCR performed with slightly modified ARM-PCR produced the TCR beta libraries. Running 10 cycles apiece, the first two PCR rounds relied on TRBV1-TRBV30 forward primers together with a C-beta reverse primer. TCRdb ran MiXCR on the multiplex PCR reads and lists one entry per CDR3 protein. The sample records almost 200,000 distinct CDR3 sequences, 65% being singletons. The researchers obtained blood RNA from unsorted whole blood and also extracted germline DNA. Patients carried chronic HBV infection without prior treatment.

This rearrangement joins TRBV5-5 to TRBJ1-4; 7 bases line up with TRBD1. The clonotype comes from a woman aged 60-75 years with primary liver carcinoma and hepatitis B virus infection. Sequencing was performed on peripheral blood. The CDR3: CASNLGGTENEKLFF. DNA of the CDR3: TGTGCCAGCAACTTGGGCGGGACAGAAAATGAAAAACTGTTTTTT.